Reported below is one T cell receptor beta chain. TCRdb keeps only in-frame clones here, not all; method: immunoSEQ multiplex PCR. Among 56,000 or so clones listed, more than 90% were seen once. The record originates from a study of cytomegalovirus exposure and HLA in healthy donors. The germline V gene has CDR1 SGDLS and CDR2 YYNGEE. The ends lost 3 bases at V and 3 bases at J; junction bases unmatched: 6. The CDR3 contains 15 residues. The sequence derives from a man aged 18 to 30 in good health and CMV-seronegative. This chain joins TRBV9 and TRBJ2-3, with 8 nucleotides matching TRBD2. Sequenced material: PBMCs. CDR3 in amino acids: CASSETLADTDTQYF. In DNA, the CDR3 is TGTGCCAGCAGCGAAACACTAGCGGATACAGATACGCAGTATTTT.